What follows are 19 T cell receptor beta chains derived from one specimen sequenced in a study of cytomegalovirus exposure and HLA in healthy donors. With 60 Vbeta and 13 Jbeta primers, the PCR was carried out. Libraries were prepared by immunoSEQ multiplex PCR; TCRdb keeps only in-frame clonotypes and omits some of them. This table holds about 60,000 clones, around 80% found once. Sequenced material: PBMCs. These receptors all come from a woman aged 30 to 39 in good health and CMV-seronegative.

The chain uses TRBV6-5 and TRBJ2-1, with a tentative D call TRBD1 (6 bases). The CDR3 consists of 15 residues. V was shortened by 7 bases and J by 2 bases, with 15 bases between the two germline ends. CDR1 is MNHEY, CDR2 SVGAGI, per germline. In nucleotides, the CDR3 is TGTGCCAGCAAGGAGACCGGGACACCCTACAATGAGCAGTTCTTC. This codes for CASKETGTPYNEQFF.

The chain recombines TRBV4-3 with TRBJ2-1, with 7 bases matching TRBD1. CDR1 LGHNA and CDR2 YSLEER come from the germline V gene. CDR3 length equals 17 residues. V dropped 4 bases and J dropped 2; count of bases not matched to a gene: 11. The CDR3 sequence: CASSRVLQGLTYNEQFF. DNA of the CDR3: TGCGCCAGCAGCCGCGTTTTACAGGGGCTCACCTACAATGAGCAGTTCTTC.

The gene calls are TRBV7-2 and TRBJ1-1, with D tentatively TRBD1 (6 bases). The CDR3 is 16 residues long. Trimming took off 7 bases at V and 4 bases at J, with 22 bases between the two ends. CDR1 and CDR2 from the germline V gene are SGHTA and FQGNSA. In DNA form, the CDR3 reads TGTGCCAGCATCGTAAACCCCGGGACACCTGTCACTGAAGCTTTCTTT. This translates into CASIVNPGTPVTEAFF.

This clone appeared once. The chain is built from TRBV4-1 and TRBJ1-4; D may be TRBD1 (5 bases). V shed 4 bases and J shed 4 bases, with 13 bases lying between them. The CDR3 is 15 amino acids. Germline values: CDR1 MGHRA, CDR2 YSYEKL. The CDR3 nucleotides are TGCGCCAGCAGCCGCCAGGCAGGGCGTAATGAAAAACTGTTTTTT. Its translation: CASSRQAGRNEKLFF.

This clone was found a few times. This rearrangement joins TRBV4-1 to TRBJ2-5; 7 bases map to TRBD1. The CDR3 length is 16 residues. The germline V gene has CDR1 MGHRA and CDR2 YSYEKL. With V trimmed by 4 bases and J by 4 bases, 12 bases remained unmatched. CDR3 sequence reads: CASSPTGPYRLETQYF. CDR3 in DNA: TGCGCCAGCAGCCCGACAGGGCCGTACAGATTAGAGACCCAGTACTTC.

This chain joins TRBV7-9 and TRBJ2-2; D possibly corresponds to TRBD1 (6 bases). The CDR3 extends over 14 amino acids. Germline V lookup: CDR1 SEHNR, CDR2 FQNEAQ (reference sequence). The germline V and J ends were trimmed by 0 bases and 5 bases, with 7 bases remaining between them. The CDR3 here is CASSLAQGTGELFF. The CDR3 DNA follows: TGTGCCAGCAGCTTAGCGCAGGGGACCGGGGAGCTGTTTTTT.

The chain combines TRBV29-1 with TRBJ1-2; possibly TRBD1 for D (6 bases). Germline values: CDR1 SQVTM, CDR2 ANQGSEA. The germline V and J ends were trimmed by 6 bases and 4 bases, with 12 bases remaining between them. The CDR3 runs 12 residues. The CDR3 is CSVGQITYGYTF. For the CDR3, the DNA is TGCAGCGTCGGACAGATCACCTATGGCTACACCTTC.

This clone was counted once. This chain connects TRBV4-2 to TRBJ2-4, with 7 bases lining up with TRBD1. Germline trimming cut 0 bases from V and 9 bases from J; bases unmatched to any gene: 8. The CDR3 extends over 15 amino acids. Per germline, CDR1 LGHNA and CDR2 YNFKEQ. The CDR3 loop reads CASSQDNQGVSIQYF. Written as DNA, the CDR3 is TGTGCCAGCAGCCAAGATAACCAGGGGGTGAGCATTCAGTACTTC.

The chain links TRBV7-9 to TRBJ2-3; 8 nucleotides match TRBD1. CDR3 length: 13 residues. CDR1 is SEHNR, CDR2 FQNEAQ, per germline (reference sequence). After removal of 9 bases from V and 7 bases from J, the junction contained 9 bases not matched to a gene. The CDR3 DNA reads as TGTGCCAGTCTGGGACAGGTCACGAATACGCAGTATTTT. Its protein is CASLGQVTNTQYF. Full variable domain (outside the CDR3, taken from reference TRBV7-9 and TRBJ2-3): DTGVSQNPRHKITKRGQNVTFRCDPISEHNRLYWYRQTLGQGPEFLTYFQNEAQLEKSRLLSDRFSAERPKGSFSTLEIQRTEQGDSAMYLCASLGQVTNTQYFGPGTRLTVL.

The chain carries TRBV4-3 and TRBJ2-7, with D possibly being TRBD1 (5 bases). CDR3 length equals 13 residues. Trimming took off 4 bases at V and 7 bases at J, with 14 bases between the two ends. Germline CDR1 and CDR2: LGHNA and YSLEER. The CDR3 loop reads CASSLYRRQEQYF. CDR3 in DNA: TGCGCCAGCAGCCTATATCGACGACAGGAGCAGTACTTC.

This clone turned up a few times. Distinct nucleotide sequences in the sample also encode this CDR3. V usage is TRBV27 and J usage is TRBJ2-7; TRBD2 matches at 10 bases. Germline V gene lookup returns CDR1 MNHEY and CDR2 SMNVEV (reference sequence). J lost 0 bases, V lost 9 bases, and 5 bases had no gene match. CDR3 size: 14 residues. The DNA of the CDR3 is TGTGCCAGTAGTCTAGCGGGGGACTCCTACGAGCAGTACTTC. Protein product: CASSLAGDSYEQYF.

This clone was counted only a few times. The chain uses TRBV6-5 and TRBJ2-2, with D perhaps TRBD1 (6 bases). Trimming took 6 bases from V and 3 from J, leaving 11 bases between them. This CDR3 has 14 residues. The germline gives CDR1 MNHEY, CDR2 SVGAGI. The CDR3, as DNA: TGTGCCAGCAGAGATAACAGGGACACCGGGGAGCTGTTTTTT. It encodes CASRDNRDTGELFF.

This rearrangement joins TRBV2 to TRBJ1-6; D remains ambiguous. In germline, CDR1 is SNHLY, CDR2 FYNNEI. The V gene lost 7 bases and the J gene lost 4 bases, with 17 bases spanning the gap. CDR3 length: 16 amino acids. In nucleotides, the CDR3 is TGTGCCAGCAAGAGAGACTCGCAAATTTATAATTCACCCCTCCACTTT. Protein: CASKRDSQIYNSPLHF.

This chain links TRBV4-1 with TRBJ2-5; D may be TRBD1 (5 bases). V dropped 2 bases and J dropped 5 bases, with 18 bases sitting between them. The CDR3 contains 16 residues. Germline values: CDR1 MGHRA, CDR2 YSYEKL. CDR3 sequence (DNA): TGCGCCAGCAGCCAACCCTCCAAGAAGGGGTACGAGACCCAGTACTTC. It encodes CASSQPSKKGYETQYF.

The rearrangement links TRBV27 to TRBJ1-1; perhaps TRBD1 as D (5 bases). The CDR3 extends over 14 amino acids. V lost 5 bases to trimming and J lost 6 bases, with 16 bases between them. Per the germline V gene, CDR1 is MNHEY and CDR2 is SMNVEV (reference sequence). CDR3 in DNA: TGTGCCAGCAGTCGACAGCTAACATTTCCTGAAGCTTTCTTT. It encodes CASSRQLTFPEAFF.

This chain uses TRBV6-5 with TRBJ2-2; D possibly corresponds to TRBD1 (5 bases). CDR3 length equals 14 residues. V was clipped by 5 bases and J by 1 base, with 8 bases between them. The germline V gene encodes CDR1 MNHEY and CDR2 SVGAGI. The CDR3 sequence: CASSQTGNTGELFF. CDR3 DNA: TGTGCCAGCAGTCAAACAGGGAACACCGGGGAGCTGTTTTTT.

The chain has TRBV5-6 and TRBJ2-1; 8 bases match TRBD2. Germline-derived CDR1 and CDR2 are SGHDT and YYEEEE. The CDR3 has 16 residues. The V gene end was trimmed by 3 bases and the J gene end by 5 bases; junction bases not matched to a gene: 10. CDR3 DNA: TGTGCCAGCAGCTCTAGCGGGCCCTACATTAACAATGAGCAGTTCTTC. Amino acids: CASSSSGPYINNEQFF.

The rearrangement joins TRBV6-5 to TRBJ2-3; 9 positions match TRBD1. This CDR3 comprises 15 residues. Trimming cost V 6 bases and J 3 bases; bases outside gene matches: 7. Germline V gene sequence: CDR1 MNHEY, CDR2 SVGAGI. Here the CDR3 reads CASSVFGQGTDTQYF. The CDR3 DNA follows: TGTGCCAGCAGCGTATTCGGACAGGGGACAGATACGCAGTATTTT.

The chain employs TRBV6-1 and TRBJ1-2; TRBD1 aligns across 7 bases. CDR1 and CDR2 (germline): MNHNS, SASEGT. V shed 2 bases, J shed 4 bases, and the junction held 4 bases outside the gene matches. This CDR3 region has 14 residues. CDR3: CASSEPGQSYGYTF. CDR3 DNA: TGTGCCAGCAGTGAACCGGGACAGTCCTATGGCTACACCTTC.